This TCR beta chain was obtained from a study of blood T cell repertoires in COVID-19. Study-wide background: T cells, B-cell-depleted T cells, or PBMCs provided the cDNA or gDNA that served as material.

Per the original methods: Amplifying reference gene primers gave estimates of nucleated cell counts. Produced via immunoSEQ multiplex PCR; TCRdb's table is partial and in-frame only. The DNA was the basis for D and trimming; V, J and clone size are from that table. In the table there are about 88,000 clones, 90% of which are singletons. The length of the CDR3 is 13 residues. The germline CDR1 and CDR2 sequences are MNHEY and SVGAGI. The V end lost 11 bases, the J end lost 6 bases, and 19 bases lay between the germline ends. Material: peripheral blood. The TCR was taken from a man aged 60 to 69 with acute or convalescent COVID-19. The chain uses TRBV6-5 and TRBJ1-2, with a possible D match to TRBD1 (5 bases). In DNA, the CDR3 is TGTGCCGTACGGGGGAGGCCAGATCATGGCTACACCTTC. It specifies CAVRGRPDHGYTF.